The rows below give T cell receptor beta chains drawn from one sample of a study of OX40 agonist ivuxolimab in advanced cancers. Measured with immunoSEQ multiplex PCR; TCRdb has only the in-frame clones, and not every one. The profile shows around 65,000 clones, 91% of them singletons. Sequencing was performed on CD4+ or CD8+ T cells sorted from blood, taken in a trial of the OX40 agonist ivuxolimab. The origin of the receptors is an adult with an advanced solid tumor such as melanoma, head and neck, liver or kidney cancer. Each CDR3 is given with its conserved first and last residue. Each record gives: clone size, J gene, D gene, V gene, CDR3 protein, CDR3 DNA. The D gene is left open where the match is weak. Part of the rows lack a size; the others show once, few, many or a class for expanded clones.

clone size: NA; J gene: TRBJ2-1; D gene: TRBD2; V gene: TRBV5-1; CDR3 protein: CASSLNGRETEQFF; CDR3 DNA: TGCGCCAGCAGCTTGAACGGGCGGGAGACTGAGCAGTTCTTC
clone size: NA; J gene: TRBJ1-4; D gene: NA; V gene: TRBV30; CDR3 protein: CAWSRPDRRNEKLFF; CDR3 DNA: TGTGCCTGGAGCCGACCCGACAGGCGAAATGAAAAACTGTTTTTT
clone size: NA; J gene: TRBJ2-2; D gene: NA; V gene: TRBV19; CDR3 protein: CASSTRTANTGELFF; CDR3 DNA: TGTGCCAGTAGTACCAGGACAGCGAACACCGGGGAGCTGTTTTTT
clone size: NA; J gene: TRBJ1-3; D gene: NA; V gene: TRBV28; CDR3 protein: CASSFHGVGNTIYF; CDR3 DNA: TGTGCCAGCAGTTTCCATGGGGTCGGAAACACCATATATTTT
clone size: NA; J gene: TRBJ2-1; D gene: NA; V gene: TRBV6-5; CDR3 protein: CASSYAGFSYNEQFF; CDR3 DNA: TGTGCCAGCAGTTACGCGGGTTTCTCCTACAATGAGCAGTTCTTC
clone size: NA; J gene: TRBJ1-5; D gene: NA; V gene: TRBV19; CDR3 protein: CASSRSSPSNQPQHF; CDR3 DNA: TGTGCCAGTAGTAGATCCAGTCCGAGCAATCAGCCCCAGCATTTT
clone size: NA; J gene: TRBJ2-5; D gene: NA; V gene: TRBV19; CDR3 protein: CASSMEGRKTQYF; CDR3 DNA: TGTGCCAGTAGTATGGAAGGGCGTAAGACCCAGTACTTC
clone size: once; J gene: TRBJ2-7; D gene: TRBD2; V gene: TRBV28; CDR3 protein: CASRKGGLAGDEQYF; CDR3 DNA: TGTGCCAGCAGAAAAGGGGGACTAGCGGGAGACGAGCAGTACTTC
clone size: NA; J gene: TRBJ2-3; D gene: NA; V gene: TRBV19; CDR3 protein: CASSIERTTDTQYF; CDR3 DNA: TGTGCCAGTAGTATAGAGCGGACCACAGATACGCAGTATTTT
clone size: NA; J gene: TRBJ2-5; D gene: NA; V gene: TRBV4-1; CDR3 protein: CASSQVLRETQYF; CDR3 DNA: TGCGCCAGCAGCCAAGTCTTAAGGGAGACCCAGTACTTC
clone size: NA; J gene: TRBJ2-7; D gene: TRBD2; V gene: TRBV28; CDR3 protein: CASRETSGDYEQYF; CDR3 DNA: TGTGCCAGCAGGGAAACTAGCGGAGATTACGAGCAGTACTTC
clone size: NA; J gene: TRBJ2-5; D gene: NA; V gene: TRBV20-1; CDR3 protein: CSARGGETQYF; CDR3 DNA: TGCAGTGCTAGAGGGGGGGAGACCCAGTACTTC
clone size: once; J gene: TRBJ1-1; D gene: NA; V gene: TRBV6-5; CDR3 protein: CASNVDREAFF; CDR3 DNA: TGTGCCAGCAACGTAGACAGAGAAGCTTTCTTT
clone size: NA; J gene: TRBJ2-3; D gene: NA; V gene: TRBV12-5; CDR3 protein: CASGHGSSTDTQYF; CDR3 DNA: TGTGCTAGTGGTCACGGGAGCAGCACAGATACGCAGTATTTT
clone size: NA; J gene: TRBJ1-5; D gene: NA; V gene: TRBV27; CDR3 protein: CASRERGYSNQPQHF; CDR3 DNA: TGTGCCAGCAGAGAGAGGGGCTATAGCAATCAGCCCCAGCATTTT
clone size: NA; J gene: TRBJ2-3; D gene: TRBD2; V gene: TRBV28; CDR3 protein: CASSSGGSGRTDTQYF; CDR3 DNA: TGTGCCAGCAGTTCAGGGGGTAGCGGGAGGACAGATACGCAGTATTTT
clone size: few; J gene: TRBJ2-5; D gene: TRBD1; V gene: TRBV5-1; CDR3 protein: CASSLDRQGNQETQYF; CDR3 DNA: TGCGCCAGCAGCTTGGATAGACAGGGTAATCAAGAGACCCAGTACTTC
clone size: NA; J gene: TRBJ1-1; D gene: NA; V gene: TRBV27; CDR3 protein: CASSLDRLVNTEAFF; CDR3 DNA: TGTGCCAGCAGTTTAGACAGGTTGGTGAACACTGAAGCTTTCTTT
clone size: NA; J gene: TRBJ1-2; D gene: NA; V gene: TRBV6-4; CDR3 protein: CASSERTADYGYTF; CDR3 DNA: TGTGCCAGCAGTGAGAGGACAGCAGACTATGGCTACACCTTC
clone size: NA; J gene: TRBJ2-5; D gene: NA; V gene: TRBV4-2; CDR3 protein: CASSQEVASSGETQYF; CDR3 DNA: TGTGCCAGCAGCCAAGAGGTGGCCAGCAGTGGCGAGACCCAGTACTTC
clone size: NA; J gene: TRBJ2-7; D gene: NA; V gene: TRBV5-4; CDR3 protein: CASSSGGTSYEQYF; CDR3 DNA: TGTGCCAGCAGCTCTGGAGGGACATCCTACGAGCAGTACTTC
clone size: NA; J gene: TRBJ2-7; D gene: TRBD2; V gene: TRBV5-1; CDR3 protein: CASSLVGTSGNYEQYF; CDR3 DNA: TGCGCCAGCAGCTTGGTTGGGACTAGCGGGAATTACGAGCAGTACTTC
clone size: NA; J gene: TRBJ2-6; D gene: NA; V gene: TRBV7-3; CDR3 protein: CASSPGGTRGANVLTF; CDR3 DNA: TGTGCCAGCAGCCCGGGTGGGACCCGCGGGGCCAACGTCCTGACTTTC
clone size: NA; J gene: TRBJ1-1; D gene: NA; V gene: TRBV6-1; CDR3 protein: CASSEATIRRAFF; CDR3 DNA: TGTGCCAGCAGTGAAGCCACTATACGACGGGCTTTCTTT
clone size: NA; J gene: TRBJ1-2; D gene: NA; V gene: TRBV2; CDR3 protein: CASSEQGQSYGYTF; CDR3 DNA: TGTGCCAGCAGTGAACAAGGTCAGAGCTATGGCTACACCTTC
clone size: NA; J gene: TRBJ1-5; D gene: NA; V gene: TRBV19; CDR3 protein: CASSMLVGGTGQPQHF; CDR3 DNA: TGTGCCAGTAGTATGTTGGTAGGGGGTACTGGTCAGCCCCAGCATTTT
clone size: NA; J gene: TRBJ2-7; D gene: TRBD2; V gene: TRBV29-1; CDR3 protein: CSVIAAGGSYEQYF; CDR3 DNA: TGCAGCGTCATCGCGGCGGGAGGGTCCTACGAGCAGTACTTC
clone size: NA; J gene: TRBJ2-2; D gene: TRBD2; V gene: TRBV6-1; CDR3 protein: CASSERDYSTGELFF; CDR3 DNA: TGTGCCAGCAGTGAAAGGGACTACTCCACCGGGGAGCTGTTTTTT
clone size: NA; J gene: TRBJ1-2; D gene: TRBD1; V gene: TRBV19; CDR3 protein: CASRHDMRTGVGYTF; CDR3 DNA: TGTGCCAGTAGACACGATATGCGGACAGGGGTCGGCTACACCTTC
clone size: NA; J gene: TRBJ1-3; D gene: TRBD1; V gene: TRBV27; CDR3 protein: CASRPQGALGNTIYF; CDR3 DNA: TGTGCCAGCAGGCCCCAGGGGGCGCTAGGAAACACCATATATTTT
clone size: NA; J gene: TRBJ1-1; D gene: NA; V gene: TRBV19; CDR3 protein: CASRKGRTFF; CDR3 DNA: TGTGCCAGTAGGAAAGGAAGGACTTTCTTT
clone size: NA; J gene: TRBJ1-5; D gene: NA; V gene: TRBV10-2; CDR3 protein: CASSATASNQPQHF; CDR3 DNA: TGCGCCAGCAGTGCGACAGCTAGCAATCAGCCCCAGCATTTT
clone size: NA; J gene: TRBJ2-1; D gene: NA; V gene: TRBV27; CDR3 protein: CASSLGGPYQDEQFF; CDR3 DNA: TGTGCCAGCAGCTTAGGGGGTCCATACCAGGATGAGCAGTTCTTC
clone size: NA; J gene: TRBJ1-1; D gene: TRBD1; V gene: TRBV20-1; CDR3 protein: CSASRGSEAFF; CDR3 DNA: TGCAGTGCATCCAGGGGGTCTGAAGCTTTCTTT
clone size: once; J gene: TRBJ2-7; D gene: NA; V gene: TRBV7-3; CDR3 protein: CASSQQGVSYEQYF; CDR3 DNA: TGTGCCAGCAGCCAACAGGGTGTATCCTACGAGCAGTACTTC
clone size: once; J gene: TRBJ2-3; D gene: NA; V gene: TRBV6-1; CDR3 protein: CASSLEWDTQYF; CDR3 DNA: TGTGCCAGCAGCCTAGAATGGGATACGCAGTATTTT
clone size: once; J gene: TRBJ2-3; D gene: NA; V gene: TRBV6-4; CDR3 protein: CASSEGLATDTQYF; CDR3 DNA: TGTGCCAGCAGTGAAGGGCTAGCGACTGATACGCAGTATTTT
clone size: NA; J gene: TRBJ2-7; D gene: NA; V gene: TRBV18; CDR3 protein: CAGSPALARREQYF; CDR3 DNA: TGTGCCGGCTCACCAGCTCTAGCTAGGAGGGAGCAGTACTTC
clone size: NA; J gene: TRBJ2-3; D gene: TRBD1; V gene: TRBV27; CDR3 protein: CASTSRLRDRSADTQYF; CDR3 DNA: TGTGCCAGCACCTCCAGGCTTCGGGACAGGTCCGCAGATACGCAGTATTTT
clone size: NA; J gene: TRBJ2-1; D gene: TRBD2; V gene: TRBV15; CDR3 protein: CATSRDPTSGSSEQFF; CDR3 DNA: TGTGCCACCAGCAGAGACCCCACTAGCGGGAGCAGTGAGCAGTTCTTC
clone size: few; J gene: TRBJ1-1; D gene: NA; V gene: TRBV7-8; CDR3 protein: CASSFDLNTEAFF; CDR3 DNA: TGTGCCAGCAGCTTCGACTTGAACACTGAAGCTTTCTTT
clone size: NA; J gene: TRBJ1-1; D gene: NA; V gene: TRBV10-3; CDR3 protein: CATRLNTEAFF; CDR3 DNA: TGTGCCACCAGGCTGAACACTGAAGCTTTCTTT
clone size: NA; J gene: TRBJ1-2; D gene: NA; V gene: TRBV5-5; CDR3 protein: CASSLAEGGGHTF; CDR3 DNA: TGTGCCAGCAGCTTGGCTGAAGGGGGAGGCCACACCTTC
clone size: NA; J gene: TRBJ1-3; D gene: NA; V gene: TRBV2; CDR3 protein: CASWGGLGNTIYF; CDR3 DNA: TGTGCCAGCTGGGGGGGGCTCGGAAACACCATATATTTT
clone size: once; J gene: TRBJ2-3; D gene: TRBD2; V gene: TRBV18; CDR3 protein: CASSPRGTSGSPDTQYF; CDR3 DNA: TGTGCCAGCTCACCACGAGGGACTAGCGGGAGTCCAGATACGCAGTATTTT
clone size: once; J gene: TRBJ2-3; D gene: TRBD1; V gene: TRBV7-3; CDR3 protein: CASSLIGTGVTDTQYF; CDR3 DNA: TGTGCCAGCAGCTTAATTGGGACAGGGGTCACAGATACGCAGTATTTT
clone size: NA; J gene: TRBJ2-5; D gene: NA; V gene: TRBV5-8; CDR3 protein: CASSLGTFQETQYF; CDR3 DNA: TGTGCCAGCAGCTTGGGGACATTCCAAGAGACCCAGTACTTC
clone size: once; J gene: TRBJ1-5; D gene: NA; V gene: TRBV7-2; CDR3 protein: CASSSENNQPQHF; CDR3 DNA: TGTGCCAGCAGCTCAGAGAACAATCAGCCCCAGCATTTT
clone size: NA; J gene: TRBJ2-1; D gene: NA; V gene: TRBV5-1; CDR3 protein: CASRTGERDEQFF; CDR3 DNA: TGCGCCAGCAGGACGGGAGAGAGAGATGAGCAGTTCTTC
clone size: NA; J gene: TRBJ2-1; D gene: NA; V gene: TRBV16; CDR3 protein: CASSQSPGVDNEQFF; CDR3 DNA: TGTGCCAGCAGCCAATCGCCCGGGGTCGACAATGAGCAGTTCTTC